The T cell receptor beta chain described here comes from a study of T cells after yellow fever vaccination. TCRdb passed the 5' RACE reads through MiXCR, listing each CDR3 protein once. The profile covers roughly 400,000 distinct CDR3 sequences, with 15% to 20% appearing a single time and about 18% taken by the ten largest. The V end was cut by 9 bases, the J end by 4 bases, with 12 bases between. This CDR3 comprises 13 residues. This clonotype was found a few times. The chain couples TRBV12-3 or TRBV12-4 to TRBJ2-2; D possibly uses TRBD1 or TRBD2 (6 bases each). The sequences come from PBMCs, collected before the yellow fever booster vaccination. This receptor was obtained from a man younger than 35 who received the YFV17D yellow fever vaccine. The CDR3 DNA reads TGTGCCAGTTACGGAGGGGGCACCGGGGAGCTGTTTTTT. Protein sequence: CASYGGGTGELFF.